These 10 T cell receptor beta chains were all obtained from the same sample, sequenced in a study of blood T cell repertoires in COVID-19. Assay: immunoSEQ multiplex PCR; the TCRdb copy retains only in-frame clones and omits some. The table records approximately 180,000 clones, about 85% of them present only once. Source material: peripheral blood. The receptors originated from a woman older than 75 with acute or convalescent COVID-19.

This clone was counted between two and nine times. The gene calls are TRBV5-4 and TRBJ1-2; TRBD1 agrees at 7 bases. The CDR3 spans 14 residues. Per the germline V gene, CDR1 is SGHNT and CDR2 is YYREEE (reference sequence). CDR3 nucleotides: TGTGCATATAGCCGGAGAGGGGGCGACTATGGCTACACCTTC. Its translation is CAYSRRGGDYGYTF.

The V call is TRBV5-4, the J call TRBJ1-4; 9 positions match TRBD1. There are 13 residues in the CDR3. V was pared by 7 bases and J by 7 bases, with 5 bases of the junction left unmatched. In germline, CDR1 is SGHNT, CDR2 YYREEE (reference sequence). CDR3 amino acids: CASGGQGSEKLFF. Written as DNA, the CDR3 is TGTGCCAGCGGGGGACAGGGTAGTGAAAAACTGTTTTTT. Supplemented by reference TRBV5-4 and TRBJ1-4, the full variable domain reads ETGVTQSPTHLIKTRGQQVTLRCSSQSGHNTVSWYQQALGQGPQFIFQYYREEENGRGNFPPRFSGLQFPNYSSELNVNALELDDSALYLCASGGQGSEKLFFGSGTQLSVL.

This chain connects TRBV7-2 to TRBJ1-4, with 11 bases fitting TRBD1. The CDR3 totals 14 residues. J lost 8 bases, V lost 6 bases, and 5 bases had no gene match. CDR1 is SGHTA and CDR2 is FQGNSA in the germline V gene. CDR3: CASRSGTGGEKLFF. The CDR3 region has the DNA TGTGCCAGCAGGTCCGGGACAGGGGGGGAAAAACTGTTTTTT. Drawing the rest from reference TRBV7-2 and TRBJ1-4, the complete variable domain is GAGVSQSPSNKVTEKGKDVELRCDPISGHTALYWYRQSLGQGLEFLIYFQGNSAPDKSGLPSDRFSAERTGGSVSTLTIQRTQQEDSAVYLCASRSGTGGEKLFFGSGTQLSVL.

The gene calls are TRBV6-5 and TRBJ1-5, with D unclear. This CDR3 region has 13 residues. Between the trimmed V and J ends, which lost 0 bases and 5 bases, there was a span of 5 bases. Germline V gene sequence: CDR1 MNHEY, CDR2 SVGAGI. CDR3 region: CASSYSSHQPQHF. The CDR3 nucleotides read TGTGCCAGCAGTTACTCGAGCCATCAGCCCCAGCATTTT.

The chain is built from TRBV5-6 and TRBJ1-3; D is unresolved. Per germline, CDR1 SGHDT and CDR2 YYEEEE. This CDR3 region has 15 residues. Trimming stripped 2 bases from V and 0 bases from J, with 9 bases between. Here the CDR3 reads CASSFRSLSGNTIYF. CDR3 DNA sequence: TGTGCCAGCAGCTTCCGTTCACTCTCTGGAAACACCATATATTTT.

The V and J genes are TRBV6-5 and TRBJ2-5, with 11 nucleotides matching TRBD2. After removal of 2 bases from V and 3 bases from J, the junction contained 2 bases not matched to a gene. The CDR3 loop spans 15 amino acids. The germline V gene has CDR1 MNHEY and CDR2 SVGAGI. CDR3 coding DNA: TGTGCCAGCAGTTACGTAGCGGGAGGGGAAGAGACCCAGTACTTC. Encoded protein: CASSYVAGGEETQYF.

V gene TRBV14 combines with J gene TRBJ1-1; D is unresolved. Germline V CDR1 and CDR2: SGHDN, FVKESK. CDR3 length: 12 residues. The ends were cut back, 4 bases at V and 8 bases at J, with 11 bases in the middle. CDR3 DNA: TGTGCCAGCAGCCGCCGGTCGCTAGAAGCTTTCTTT. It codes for CASSRRSLEAFF. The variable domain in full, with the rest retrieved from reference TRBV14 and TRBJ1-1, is EAGVTQFPSHSVIEKGQTVTLRCDPISGHDNLYWYRRVMGKEIKFLLHFVKESKQDESGMPNNRFLAERTGGTYSTLKVQPAELEDSGVYFCASSRRSLEAFFGQGTRLTVV.

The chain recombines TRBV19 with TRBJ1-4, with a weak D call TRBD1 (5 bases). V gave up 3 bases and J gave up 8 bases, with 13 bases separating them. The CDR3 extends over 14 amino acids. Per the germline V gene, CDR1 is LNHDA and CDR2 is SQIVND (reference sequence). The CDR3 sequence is CASSMWRRGEKLFF. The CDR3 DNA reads TGTGCCAGTAGTATGTGGCGGCGGGGGGAAAAACTGTTTTTT.

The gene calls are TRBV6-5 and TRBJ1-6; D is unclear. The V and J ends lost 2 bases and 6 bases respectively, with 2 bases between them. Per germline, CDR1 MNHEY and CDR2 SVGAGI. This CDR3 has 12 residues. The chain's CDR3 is CASSYLNSPLHF. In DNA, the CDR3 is TGTGCCAGCAGTTACCTTAATTCACCCCTCCACTTT.

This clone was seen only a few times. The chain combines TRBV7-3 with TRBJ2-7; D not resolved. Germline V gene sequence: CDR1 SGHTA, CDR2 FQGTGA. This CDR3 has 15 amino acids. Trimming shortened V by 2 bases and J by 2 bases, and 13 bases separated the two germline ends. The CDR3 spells CASSLDTSPPYEQYF. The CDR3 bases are TGTGCCAGCAGCTTAGACACCAGCCCGCCCTACGAGCAGTACTTC.